This entry lists 14 T cell receptor beta chains sequenced from one sample in a study of cytomegalovirus exposure and HLA in healthy donors. The study ran its PCR with 60 Vbeta and 13 Jbeta primers. Method: immunoSEQ multiplex PCR; TCRdb's copy keeps in-frame clones and lacks some. The table shows fewer than 250,000 clones, with approximately 79% occurring only once. The source material was PBMCs. All receptors derive from a girl aged 2 to 10 in good health and CMV-seronegative.

The genes are TRBV7-8 and TRBJ2-7; D is perhaps TRBD2 (6 bases). Deletions cut 0 bases from V and 3 bases from J, with 15 bases between. The CDR3 is made up of 16 amino acids. CDR1 is SGHVS and CDR2 is FQNEAQ in the germline V gene. The DNA of the CDR3 is TGTGCCAGCAGCTTAGCCCCGGGAGATCCCTTCTACGAGCAGTACTTC. It yields the protein CASSLAPGDPFYEQYF.

This chain connects TRBV4-1 to TRBJ2-3; 10 bases map to TRBD2. There are 18 residues in the CDR3. CDR1 and CDR2 (germline): MGHRA, YSYEKL. Trimming took 3 bases from V and 4 from J; bases not matched to a gene: 13. The CDR3 spells CASSHSREASGRADTQYF. The CDR3 region has the DNA TGCGCCAGCAGCCACAGTCGAGAGGCTAGCGGGAGAGCAGATACGCAGTATTTT.

The CDR3 DNA reads as TGTGCCAGCAGCTTTCCAGGGTCCTCTAACTATGGCTACACCTTC. This gives the protein CASSFPGSSNYGYTF. The J gene is TRBJ1-2, the V gene TRBV5-4; possibly TRBD1 for D (5 bases). From germline, CDR1 is SGHNT and CDR2 YYREEE (reference sequence). The germline V and J ends were trimmed by 2 bases and 0 bases, with 11 bases remaining between them. The length of the CDR3 is 15 residues. Combining the CDR3 with reference TRBV5-4 and TRBJ1-2 gives the whole variable domain ETGVTQSPTHLIKTRGQQVTLRCSSQSGHNTVSWYQQALGQGPQFIFQYYREEENGRGNFPPRFSGLQFPNYSSELNVNALELDDSALYLCASSFPGSSNYGYTFGSGTRLTVV.

This clone was seen more than once but under ten times. The rearrangement uses TRBV5-1 and TRBJ2-3; 8 bases align to TRBD2. The germline V gene encodes CDR1 SGHRS and CDR2 YFSETQ. Losses at the gene ends were 2 bases for V and 2 bases for J; bases not matched to a gene: 4. The CDR3 is made up of 15 amino acids. The CDR3 DNA reads as TGCGCCAGCAGCTTAGCGGGGGTCGTCACAGATACGCAGTATTTT. Its translation: CASSLAGVVTDTQYF.

This clone was found a few times. This specimen includes other DNA sequences encoding the same CDR3. This chain uses TRBV5-4 with TRBJ2-7, with no clear D. CDR3 length: 12 amino acids. V gave up 0 bases and J gave up 4 bases, with 5 bases separating them. Germline V gene data show CDR1 as SGHNT and CDR2 as YYREEE (reference sequence). In nucleotides, the CDR3 is TGTGCCAGCAGCTTGGACCGGTACGAGCAGTACTTC. Protein: CASSLDRYEQYF.

This clone has just a few counts. The chain combines TRBV10-1 with TRBJ1-1; TRBD1 matches 10 bases. Germline-derived CDR1 and CDR2 are WNHNN and SYGVQD (reference sequence). V lost 9 bases and J lost 2; bases outside the gene matches: 6. The CDR3 is made up of 14 amino acids. The CDR3 nucleotides read TGCGCCAGTTCGGACAGGGGGTTTAACACTGAAGCTTTCTTT. This gives the protein CASSDRGFNTEAFF.

The chain couples TRBV29-1 to TRBJ2-7; 7 nucleotides match TRBD1. The CDR3 has 15 amino acids. J gave up 2 bases and V 8 bases, and 15 bases lay outside the gene matches. CDR1 SQVTM and CDR2 ANQGSEA come from the germline V gene. CDR3 protein: CSRPHPRQGAYEQYF. CDR3 DNA: TGCAGCCGGCCCCACCCACGTCAGGGGGCCTACGAGCAGTACTTC.

The V gene is TRBV5-1, the J gene TRBJ2-7; D perhaps matches TRBD1 (5 bases). This CDR3 region has 13 residues. V was shortened by 0 bases and J by 5 bases, with 9 bases between the two germline ends. Germline CDR1 and CDR2: SGHRS and YFSETQ. This CDR3 reads CASSLDLGHEQYF. DNA for the CDR3: TGCGCCAGCAGCTTGGATCTGGGGCACGAGCAGTACTTC.

This clone has more than one count but fewer than ten. The chain links TRBV18 to TRBJ1-3, with 7 positions matching TRBD1. Germline V gene lookup returns CDR1 KGHSH and CDR2 LQKENI. Trimming took 1 base from V and 1 from J; bases not matched to a gene: 7. This CDR3 has 17 amino acids. DNA of the CDR3: TGTGCCAGCTCACCACAACCAGGGGGTTTTTCTGGAAACACCATATATTTT. It encodes CASSPQPGGFSGNTIYF.

The chain couples TRBV9 to TRBJ1-2; D remains unclear. In germline, CDR1 is SGDLS, CDR2 YYNGEE. The CDR3 loop spans 12 amino acids. V lost 0 bases and J 5 bases, leaving 5 bases between the germline ends. In nucleotides, the CDR3 is TGTGCCAGCAGCGTAGTCGGGTATGGCTACACCTTC. Amino acids: CASSVVGYGYTF.

This clone was counted a few times. The J gene is TRBJ1-2, the V gene TRBV5-6; D gene unclear. The CDR3 extends over 15 amino acids. V was trimmed by 2 bases and J by 7 bases, leaving 18 bases between them. Per the germline V gene, CDR1 is SGHDT and CDR2 is YYEEEE. The CDR3 DNA is TGTGCCAGCAGCTTCGGGAGCCAGAGTGGTTCTGGCTACACCTTC. This gives the protein CASSFGSQSGSGYTF.

This sequence joins TRBV12-5 and TRBJ1-1; the D gene is possibly TRBD1 (6 bases). Between the trimmed V and J ends, which lost 6 bases and 6 bases, there was a span of 17 bases. This CDR3 contains 14 residues. Germline CDR1 LGHNT, CDR2 FRNRAP. The CDR3 DNA reads TGTGCTAGTGGCTCACAGGGATTTATATCTGAAGCTTTCTTT. Its protein product is CASGSQGFISEAFF. The variable domain in full, completed from reference TRBV12-5 and TRBJ1-1, reads DARVTQTPRHKVTEMGQEVTMRCQPILGHNTVFWYRQTMMQGLELLAYFRNRAPLDDSGMPKDRFSAEMPDATLATLKIQPSEPRDSAVYFCASGSQGFISEAFFGQGTRLTVV.

The chain carries TRBV7-7 and TRBJ2-5; 8 nucleotides match TRBD1. Germline V gene sequence: CDR1 SSHAT, CDR2 FNYEAQ (reference sequence). CDR3 size: 14 residues. J gave up 3 bases and V 5 bases, and 5 bases lay outside the gene matches. The CDR3 DNA follows: TGTGCCAGCAGCACTACGACAGGGGAAGAGACCCAGTACTTC. Its protein product is CASSTTTGEETQYF.

The V call is TRBV13, the J call TRBJ2-1, with TRBD2 identical over 8 bases. CDR3 size: 15 residues. CDR1 and CDR2 from the germline V gene are PRHDT and FYEKMQ (reference sequence). Trimming took 2 bases from V and 5 from J; bases not matched to a gene: 5. CDR3 nucleotide sequence: TGTGCCAGCAGCTTATCTGGCGGGGGGCACAATGAGCAGTTCTTC. This gives the protein CASSLSGGGHNEQFF.